The text below deals with one T cell receptor beta chain. The data stem from a study of shared clonotypes between healthy human individuals. TCRdb's copy holds only in-frame clones and misses some; the assay was immunoSEQ multiplex PCR. The sample consists of 2.3 million or so clones, 80% to 95% of them appearing once. CDR1 and CDR2 (germline): SGHTA, FQGNSA. This CDR3 has 14 amino acids. V was trimmed by 2 bases and J by 5 bases, leaving 11 bases between them. The chain employs TRBV7-2 and TRBJ2-3; unclear D gene. What was sequenced was naive CD4+ T cells from PBMCs. Noted subset: CD45RA+ positively selected. This TCR derives from a man between 18 and 29 years old in good health. Some clones in this sample may be carry-over from other donors' samples. Here the CDR3 DNA reads TGTGCCAGCAGCTTAAGCCTAGATGGAGATACGCAGTATTTT. It is translated as CASSLSLDGDTQYF.